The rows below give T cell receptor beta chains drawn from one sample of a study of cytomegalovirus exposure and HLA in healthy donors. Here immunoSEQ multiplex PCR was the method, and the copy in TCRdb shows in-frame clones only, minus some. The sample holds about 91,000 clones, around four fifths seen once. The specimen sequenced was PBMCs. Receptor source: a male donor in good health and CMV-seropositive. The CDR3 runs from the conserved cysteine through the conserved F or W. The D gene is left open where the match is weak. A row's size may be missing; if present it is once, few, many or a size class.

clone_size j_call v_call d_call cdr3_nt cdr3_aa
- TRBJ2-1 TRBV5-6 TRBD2 TGTGCCAGCAGCCCATGGATCGGACTAGCGGGAGTCAATGAGCAGTTCTTC CASSPWIGLAGVNEQFF
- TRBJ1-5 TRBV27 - TGTGCCAGCAGGCGTGGACAGAGCAATCAGCCCCAGCATTTT CASRRGQSNQPQHF
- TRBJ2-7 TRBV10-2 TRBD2 TGCGCCAGCAGTGGCGGATCTAGCGGAGACTACGAGCAGTACTTC CASSGGSSGDYEQYF
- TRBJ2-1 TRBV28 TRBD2 TGTGCCAGCAGTTTATCGGCGGGAGGGATCTACAATGAGCAGTTCTTC CASSLSAGGIYNEQFF
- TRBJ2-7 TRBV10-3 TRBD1 TGTGCCATCAGTGCTTCCGGACAGGGGTTGCACGAGCAGTACTTC CAISASGQGLHEQYF
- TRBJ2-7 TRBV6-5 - TGTGCCAGCAGTTCACAGTATCCAATCTACGAGCAGTACTTC CASSSQYPIYEQYF
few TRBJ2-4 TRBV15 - TGTGCCACCAGCAGAGGGGCAGGGGACGGAAACATTCAGTACTTC CATSRGAGDGNIQYF
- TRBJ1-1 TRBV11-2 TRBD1 TGTGCCAGCAGCTTAGATCGAACAGGGGAGGCTTTCTTT CASSLDRTGEAFF
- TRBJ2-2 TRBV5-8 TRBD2 TGTGCCAGCAGCTTTGCTAGCGGGTCGAACACCGGGGAGCTGTTTTTT CASSFASGSNTGELFF
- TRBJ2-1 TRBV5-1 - TGCGCCAGCAGCGCCCTAGTAAAAGCTGAGCAGTTCTTC CASSALVKAEQFF
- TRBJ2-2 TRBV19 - TGTGCCAGTAGTGCCAGGGAGAACACCGGGGAGCTGTTTTTT CASSARENTGELFF